These T cell receptor beta chains were read from a single sample in a study of T-cell memory formation after mild COVID-19. TCRdb re-called the 5' RACE reads through MiXCR, storing one row per CDR3 protein. The sample shows about 360,000 distinct CDR3 sequences, 10% to 15% of them seen only once. The specimen was PBMCs or a T cell subset sorted from them (not recorded which). The receptor source for this set is a man younger than 35 who had mild COVID-19 (a few samples of this study predate the infection). Cell type and time point are not known. The CDR3 runs from the conserved cysteine through the conserved F or W. The D gene is left open where the match is weak. Expanded clones are given a class, and other clones once, few, many or no size at all.

>TRBD2|TRBV12-3/TRBV12-4|TRBJ2-1|once
TGTGCCAGCAGATTCCGAGTTCGGGGGGGTCCGGGCAATGAGCAGTTCTTC
CASRFRVRGGPGNEQFF
>TRBD1|TRBV5-1|TRBJ1-1|many
TGCGCCAGCAGCTTGGTTCGCGGGACAGGGAACTCCGAAGCTTTCTTT
CASSLVRGTGNSEAFF
>.|TRBV20-1|TRBJ2-2|.
TGCAGTGCTAGTTTTCCTGCGAACACCGGGGAGCTGTTTTTT
CSASFPANTGELFF
>.|TRBV20-1|TRBJ2-7|.
TGCAGTGCTAGCCCGGGACAAAGCTCCTACGAGCAGTACTTC
CSASPGQSSYEQYF
>TRBD1|TRBV7-9|TRBJ2-7|.
TGTGCCAGCAGACAGGGGACAGGGGGGCCCGAGCAGTACTTC
CASRQGTGGPEQYF
>.|TRBV5-1|TRBJ2-5|.
TGCGCCAGCACTAGGACATCGGCGGCAGAGACCCAGTACTTC
CASTRTSAAETQYF
>.|TRBV5-1|TRBJ2-1|.
TGCGCCAGCAGGAAGGGGCCGATGAATGAGCAGTTCTTC
CASRKGPMNEQFF
>.|TRBV5-1|TRBJ1-2|few
TGCGCCAGCAGCTTGGCCCCCTCGACAGTTCCGGGGCCAGGCTACACCTTC
CASSLAPSTVPGPGYTF
>TRBD1|TRBV7-9|TRBJ1-5|few
TGTGCCAGCAGCTTAGGAGAGGGGACAGGGTTGAGCAATCAGCCCCAGCATTTT
CASSLGEGTGLSNQPQHF
>.|TRBV5-1|TRBJ2-1|.
TGCGCCAGCAGCTCAGGGACAACATTAAATGAGCAGTTCTTC
CASSSGTTLNEQFF
>TRBD1|TRBV6-5|TRBJ2-7|few
TGTGCCAGCAGTTTTGGACAGGGGGGAACCTACGAGCAGTACTTC
CASSFGQGGTYEQYF
>TRBD2|TRBV6-2/TRBV6-3|TRBJ2-1|many
TGTGCCAGCAGTTACCCTAGCGGGGGGGTGTCTGAGCAGTTCTTC
CASSYPSGGVSEQFF
>TRBD1|TRBV7-3|TRBJ1-2|few
TGTGCCAGCAGCACCCTCCGGGACAGGGTCGATGGCTACACCTTC
CASSTLRDRVDGYTF
>TRBD2|TRBV10-3|TRBJ2-5|.
TGTGCCACCAGACCTAGCGGGAGTCAAGAGACCCAGTACTTC
CATRPSGSQETQYF
>.|TRBV12-3/TRBV12-4|TRBJ2-1|few
TGTGCCAGCAGTTGGGTTGCCAATGAGCAGTTCTTC
CASSWVANEQFF
>.|TRBV20-1|TRBJ1-1|.
TGCAGTGCTGCCTACACTGAAGCTTTCTTT
CSAAYTEAFF
>TRBD1|TRBV9|TRBJ2-3|.
TGTGCCAGCAGCGACGGGGACAGTTTTACTAGCACAGATACGCAGTATTTT
CASSDGDSFTSTDTQYF
>.|TRBV6-1|TRBJ2-5|.
TGTGCCAGCAAAGTATCAGGGGCAGAGACCCAGTACTTC
CASKVSGAETQYF
>.|TRBV29-1|TRBJ2-3|.
TGCAGCGTTGAAGGCAGGGTCACAGATACGCAGTATTTT
CSVEGRVTDTQYF
>.|TRBV3-1|TRBJ1-6|.
TGTGCCAGCAGCCATTTCGGGGAGCGTGGGTCACCCCTCCACTTT
CASSHFGERGSPLHF
>.|TRBV10-2|TRBJ2-7|.
TGCGCCAGCAGTCTAGCTCAGGGGAAGCACGAGCAGTACTTC
CASSLAQGKHEQYF
>TRBD1|TRBV27|TRBJ2-3|few
TGTGCCAGCAGAACGCCAGGGGGCGGTACAGATACGCAGTATTTT
CASRTPGGGTDTQYF
>.|TRBV7-9|TRBJ1-2|.
TGTGCCAGCAGCGCAATGGGGGGATATTATGGCTACACCTTC
CASSAMGGYYGYTF
>TRBD1|TRBV7-9|TRBJ1-2|few
TGTGCCAGCAGCCTAGGACAGGGTGTAGACGGCTACACCTTC
CASSLGQGVDGYTF
>TRBD2|TRBV7-8|TRBJ2-5|many
TGTGCCAGCAGCTTAGTGGGAGGGCCGGAGACCCAGTACTTC
CASSLVGGPETQYF
>.|TRBV6-1|TRBJ1-1|.
TGTGCCAGCAGCGGGAGACAGACCACTGAAGCTTTCTTT
CASSGRQTTEAFF
>.|TRBV6-5|TRBJ2-2|.
TGTGCCAGCTGGGACAAGAACACCGGGGAGCTGTTTTTT
CASWDKNTGELFF
>TRBD1|TRBV4-2|TRBJ1-1|few
TGTGCCAGCAGCCAAGACCCATCCACAGGGGGAGCGGGGAACACTGAAGCTTTCTTT
CASSQDPSTGGAGNTEAFF
>.|TRBV4-3|TRBJ2-1|.
TGCGCCAGCAGCCAAGATGATAGGACGGCGCAGTTCTTC
CASSQDDRTAQFF
>TRBD2|TRBV7-9|TRBJ2-1|few
TGTGCCAGCAGCTTAGACGGGGGGGGTTACAATGAGCAGTTCTTC
CASSLDGGGYNEQFF
>TRBD1|TRBV7-9|TRBJ1-2|.
TGTGCCAGCAGCCGCGGACAGGCCCACTATGGCTACACCTTC
CASSRGQAHYGYTF
>.|TRBV4-1|TRBJ1-6|.
TGCGCCAGCAGCCAAGATTTCGGCTGGGGTAATTCACCCCTCCACTTT
CASSQDFGWGNSPLHF
>.|TRBV20-1|TRBJ2-1|few
TGCAGTGCCCCGTGGGGACTCCCGGATGAGCAGTTCTTC
CSAPWGLPDEQFF
>TRBD1|TRBV7-2|TRBJ2-1|few
TGTGCCAGCAGAAGGACAGGGTTTTTTGATGAGCAGTTCTTC
CASRRTGFFDEQFF
>TRBD1|TRBV7-9|TRBJ1-1|few
TGTGCCAGCAGCCCGCCGGGACAGGGGACCTTGAACACTGAAGCTTTCTTT
CASSPPGQGTLNTEAFF
>TRBD2|TRBV28|TRBJ2-3|many
TGTGCCAGCAGCTTCCTCGGGGGGACAGATACGCAGTATTTT
CASSFLGGTDTQYF
>.|TRBV29-1|TRBJ2-2|.
TGCAGCGGTTCCGGAGGGGCCGGGGAGCTGTTTTTT
CSGSGGAGELFF
>TRBD1|TRBV5-1|TRBJ2-1|few
TGCGCCAGCAGCTTGCTCCGGGACAGGGCCCATGAGCAGTTCTTC
CASSLLRDRAHEQFF
>.|TRBV7-3|TRBJ2-5|.
TGTGCCAGCAGCTTATATCCAGGGGTACAAGAGACCCAGTACTTC
CASSLYPGVQETQYF
>.|TRBV11-2|TRBJ2-3|few
TGTGCCAGCAGCTTAGATTTACCTTATACGCAGTATTTT
CASSLDLPYTQYF
>TRBD1|TRBV5-1|TRBJ1-5|many
TGCGCCAGCTTCCCCGGGACAGGGGAGGTAAGGAATCAGCCCCAGCATTTT
CASFPGTGEVRNQPQHF
>.|TRBV7-2|TRBJ1-1|.
TGTGCCAGCAGCTTAGGTAGGGCGGAGACTGAAGCTTTCTTT
CASSLGRAETEAFF
>.|TRBV7-9|TRBJ1-1|many
TGCGCCAGCAGCTTGGCTGAGAACACTGAAGCTTTCTTT
CASSLAENTEAFF
>.|TRBV12-3/TRBV12-4|TRBJ1-1|.
TGTGCCAGCAGTTTCAGCGGCCGTCCTTCAGTATTCATGAACACTGAAGCTTTCTTT
CASSFSGRPSVFMNTEAFF
>.|TRBV29-1|TRBJ2-3|.
TGCAGCGTTGAAGACAGGGTTGCAGATACGCAGTATTTT
CSVEDRVADTQYF
>.|TRBV7-9|TRBJ2-1|.
TGTGCCAGCAGCCCTATCAGTGGAAGCTCCTACAATGAGCAGTTCTTC
CASSPISGSSYNEQFF
>.|TRBV4-3|TRBJ1-6|many
TGCGCCAGCAGCCCCCGACTGAGCGGCTCCTATAATTCACCCCTCCACTTT
CASSPRLSGSYNSPLHF
>TRBD2|TRBV5-1|TRBJ2-1|many
TGCGCCAGCAGTGAACGGGGGGGAAACAATGAGCAGTTCTTC
CASSERGGNNEQFF
>.|TRBV7-2|TRBJ1-1|few
TGTGCCAGCAGCTCGACCAGGGATACTGAAGCTTTCTTT
CASSSTRDTEAFF
>.|TRBV5-1|TRBJ1-2|few
TGCGCCAGCAGCTCATTGGGACTGATCTATGGCTACACCTTC
CASSSLGLIYGYTF
>.|TRBV20-1|TRBJ2-7|.
TGCAGTGCTAGAGACCCGGGGGATTCCTACGAGCAGTACTTC
CSARDPGDSYEQYF
>.|TRBV20-1|TRBJ1-1|few
TGCAGTGCTCCCCCGGCCGGCTCCTCGCGGACTGAAGCTTTCTTT
CSAPPAGSSRTEAFF
>.|TRBV6-5|TRBJ1-2|few
TGTGCCACCACGCGCGACACAGGGAGCTTCTATGGCTACACCTTC
CATTRDTGSFYGYTF
>.|TRBV9|TRBJ1-1|many
TGTGCCAGCAGCGTAGATGGGGGGCTGTCTTTT
CASSVDGGLSF
>TRBD2|TRBV6-4|TRBJ2-1|few
TGTGCCAGCAGTGACGCAGCGGGGGGCTTCAATGAGCAGTTCTTC
CASSDAAGGFNEQFF
>.|TRBV7-2|TRBJ2-5|many
TGTGCCAGCAGCTTAGGGGGGTACCAAGAGACCCAGTACTTC
CASSLGGYQETQYF